One and the same sample provided the 2 T cell receptor beta chains below, sequenced in a study of blood T cell repertoires in COVID-19. Using immunoSEQ multiplex PCR, the repertoire was profiled, and TCRdb retains in-frame clones only, with some absent. The table shows about 250,000 clones, with around 89% occurring only once. The sequenced material came from peripheral blood. The origin of the receptors is a man aged 30-40 years with acute or convalescent COVID-19.

This clone was seen a few times. V and J are TRBV6-5 and TRBJ1-1; 8 nucleotides line up with TRBD1. V trimming: 11 bases; J trimming: 1 base; junction bases outside the gene matches: 3. Per germline, CDR1 MNHEY and CDR2 SVGAGI. The CDR3 is 12 residues long. The CDR3 protein is CAVGTGNTEAFF. DNA for the CDR3: TGTGCCGTCGGGACAGGGAACACTGAAGCTTTCTTT.

Note on this clone: One end of the junction fails to match germline, which may point to a read error. The chain recombines TRBV10-1 with TRBJ2-7, with 7 bases identical to TRBD1. CDR1 and CDR2 (germline): WNHNN, SYGVQD (reference sequence). The length of the CDR3 is 10 residues. The CDR3 nucleotides read TGCGCCAGCAGTCATCCAGGACAGGACTTC. It specifies CASSHPGQDF.